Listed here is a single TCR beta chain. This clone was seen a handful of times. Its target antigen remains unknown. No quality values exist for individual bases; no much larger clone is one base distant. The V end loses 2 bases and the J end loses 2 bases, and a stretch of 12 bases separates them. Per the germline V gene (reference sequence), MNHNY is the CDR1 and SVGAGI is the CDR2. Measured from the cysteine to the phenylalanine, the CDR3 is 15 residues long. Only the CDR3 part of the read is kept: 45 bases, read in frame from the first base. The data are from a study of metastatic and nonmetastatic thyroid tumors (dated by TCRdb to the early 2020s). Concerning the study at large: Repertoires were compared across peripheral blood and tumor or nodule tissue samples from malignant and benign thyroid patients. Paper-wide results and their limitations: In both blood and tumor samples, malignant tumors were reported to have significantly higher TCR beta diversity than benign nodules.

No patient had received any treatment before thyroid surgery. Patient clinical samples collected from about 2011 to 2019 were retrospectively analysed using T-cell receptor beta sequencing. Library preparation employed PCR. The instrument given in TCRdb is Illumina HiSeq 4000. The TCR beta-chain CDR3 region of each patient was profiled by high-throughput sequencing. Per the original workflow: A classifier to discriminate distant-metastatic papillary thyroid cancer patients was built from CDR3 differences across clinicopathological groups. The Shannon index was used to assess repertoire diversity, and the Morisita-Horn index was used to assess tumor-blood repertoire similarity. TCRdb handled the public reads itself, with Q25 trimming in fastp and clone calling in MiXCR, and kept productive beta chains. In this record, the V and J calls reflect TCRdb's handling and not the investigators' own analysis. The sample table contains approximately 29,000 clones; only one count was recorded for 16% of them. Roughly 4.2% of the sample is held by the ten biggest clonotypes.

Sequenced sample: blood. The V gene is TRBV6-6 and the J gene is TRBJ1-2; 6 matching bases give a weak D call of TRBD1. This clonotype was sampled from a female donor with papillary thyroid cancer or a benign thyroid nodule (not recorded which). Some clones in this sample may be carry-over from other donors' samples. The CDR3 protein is CASSYPGGANYGYTF. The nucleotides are TGTGCCAGCAGTTACCCCGGGGGGGCCAACTATGGCTACACCTTC.